The entry below gives a single T cell receptor beta chain sequence along with its context. Its ends do not fully match the called genes, so a read error is possible. The CDR3 loop spans 14 amino acids. Germline V gene data show CDR1 as SGHTA and CDR2 as FQGNSA. Researchers took RNA transcripts and amplified TCR beta CDR3 regions from them. After a first-round RT-PCR with HTBI primers, a second-round multiplex PCR was run. TCRdb called the multiplex PCR reads again in MiXCR, with one record for every CDR3 protein. This table holds 680,000 or so distinct CDR3 sequences, 20% to 25% found once. The data are from a study of Graves' ophthalmopathy and Graves' hyperthyroidism.

Sequencing used peripheral blood. The clonotype comes from a woman aged 18 to 35 with stable Graves' hyperthyroidism. Some clones in this sample may be carry-over from other donors' samples. This chain joins TRBV7-2 and TRBJ1-3, with D possibly matching TRBD1 (6 bases). The CDR3 loop is CASSPNREGNTMYF. The DNA for the CDR3 is TGTGCCAGCAGCCCTAACAGGGAGGGAAACACCATGTATTTT.